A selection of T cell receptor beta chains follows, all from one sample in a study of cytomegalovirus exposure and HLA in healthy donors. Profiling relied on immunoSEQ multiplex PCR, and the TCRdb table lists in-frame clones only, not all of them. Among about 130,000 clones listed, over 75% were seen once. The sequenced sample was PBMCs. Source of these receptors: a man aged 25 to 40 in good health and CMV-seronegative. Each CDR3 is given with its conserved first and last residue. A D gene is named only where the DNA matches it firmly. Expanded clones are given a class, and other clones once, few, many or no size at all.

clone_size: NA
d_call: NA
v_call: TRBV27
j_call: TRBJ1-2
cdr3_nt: TGTGCCAGCAGTCCCCTGGCGGCCGTATATGGCTACACCTTC
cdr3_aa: CASSPLAAVYGYTF

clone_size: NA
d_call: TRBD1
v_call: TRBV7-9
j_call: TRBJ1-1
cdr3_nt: TGTGCCAGCGGACAGGGAGGCACTGAAGCTTTCTTT
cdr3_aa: CASGQGGTEAFF

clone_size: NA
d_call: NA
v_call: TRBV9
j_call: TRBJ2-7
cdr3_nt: TGTGCCAGCAGCGTAGCCGGGATATCCTACGAGCAGTACTTC
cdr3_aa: CASSVAGISYEQYF

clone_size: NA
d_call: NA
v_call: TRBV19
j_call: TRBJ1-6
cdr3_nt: TGTGCCAGTAGTGGCAGGGAGGGTTCACCCCTCCACTTT
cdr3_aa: CASSGREGSPLHF

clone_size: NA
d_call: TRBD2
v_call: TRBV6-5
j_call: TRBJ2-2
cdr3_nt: TGTGCCAGCAGTGGGGGGGACCGACACACCGGGGAGCTGTTTTTT
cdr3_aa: CASSGGDRHTGELFF

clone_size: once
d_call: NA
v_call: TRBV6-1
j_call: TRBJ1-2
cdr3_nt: TGTGCCACCCTCCTCCCCGGGTATGGCTACACCTTC
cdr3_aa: CATLLPGYGYTF

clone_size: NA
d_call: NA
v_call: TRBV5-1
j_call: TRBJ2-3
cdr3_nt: TGCGCCAGCAGCTTGGTCGGGACTGTGGCAGATACGCAGTATTTT
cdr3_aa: CASSLVGTVADTQYF

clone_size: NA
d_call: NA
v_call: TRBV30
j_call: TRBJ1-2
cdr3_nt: TGTGCCTGGAGCACGGGACCCACTAGCTATGGCTACCCCTTC
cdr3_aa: CAWSTGPTSYGYPF

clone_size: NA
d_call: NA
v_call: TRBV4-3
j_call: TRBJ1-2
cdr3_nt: TGCGCCAGCAGCCAGAGCCAGGGATTAGCAAGTGGCTACACCTTC
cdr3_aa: CASSQSQGLASGYTF

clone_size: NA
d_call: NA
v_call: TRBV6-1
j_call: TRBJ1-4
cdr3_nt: TGTGCCAGCAGCCTCGGGACTTTGGGGGGTGAAAAACTGTTTTTT
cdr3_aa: CASSLGTLGGEKLFF

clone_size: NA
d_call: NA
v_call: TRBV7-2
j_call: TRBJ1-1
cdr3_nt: TGTGCCAGCAGCTTAGGGTTAGTGAGAACCACTGAAGCTTTCTTT
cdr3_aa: CASSLGLVRTTEAFF

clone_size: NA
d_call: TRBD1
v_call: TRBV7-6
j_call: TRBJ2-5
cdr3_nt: TGTGCCAGTGGACCGGGACAGGGGGCGTTGGAGACCCAGTACTTC
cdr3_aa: CASGPGQGALETQYF

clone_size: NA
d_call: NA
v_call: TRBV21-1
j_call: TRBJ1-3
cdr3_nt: TGTGCCAGCAGCAAACGCGGGGGAGGGTCCTCTGGAAACACCATATATTTT
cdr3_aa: CASSKRGGGSSGNTIYF

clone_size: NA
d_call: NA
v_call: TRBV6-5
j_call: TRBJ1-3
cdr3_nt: TGTGCCAGCTCTCTAGACCCCCTATCTGGAAACACCATATATTTT
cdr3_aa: CASSLDPLSGNTIYF

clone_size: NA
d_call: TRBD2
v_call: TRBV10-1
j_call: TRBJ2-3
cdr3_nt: TGCGCCAGCAAAGCTGGGGGGGTAAGCACAGATACGCAGTATTTT
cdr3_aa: CASKAGGVSTDTQYF

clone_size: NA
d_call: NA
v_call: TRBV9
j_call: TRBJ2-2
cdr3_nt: TGTGCCAGCAGCGACCGGGACACGAACACCGGGGAGCTGTTTTTT
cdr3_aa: CASSDRDTNTGELFF

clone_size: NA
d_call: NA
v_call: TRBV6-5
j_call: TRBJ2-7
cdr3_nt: TGTGCCAGCAACCGCAGGGGGGACTACGAGCAGTACTTC
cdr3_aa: CASNRRGDYEQYF

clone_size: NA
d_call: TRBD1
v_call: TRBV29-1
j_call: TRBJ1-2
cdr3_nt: TGCAGCGTTGAACATACAGGGGGAGTCTACACCTTC
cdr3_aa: CSVEHTGGVYTF

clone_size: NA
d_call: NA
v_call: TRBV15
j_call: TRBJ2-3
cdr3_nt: TGTGCCACCAGCAGAGATCGCCAGGGGAAGTTGCAAGCAGATACGCAGTATTTT
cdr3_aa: CATSRDRQGKLQADTQYF

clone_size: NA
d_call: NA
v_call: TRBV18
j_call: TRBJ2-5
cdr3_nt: TGTGCCAGCTCACCAGTCAGGGGTCAGGAGACCCAGTACTTC
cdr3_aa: CASSPVRGQETQYF

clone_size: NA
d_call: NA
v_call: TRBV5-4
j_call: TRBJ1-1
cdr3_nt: TGTGCCAGCAGCTTGGGGGCGGGGACGGTGAACACTGAAGCTTTCTTT
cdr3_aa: CASSLGAGTVNTEAFF

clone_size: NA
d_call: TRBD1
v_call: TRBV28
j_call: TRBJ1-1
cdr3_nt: TGTGCCAGCCGGACAGGGCGGGAAGCTTTCTTT
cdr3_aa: CASRTGREAFF

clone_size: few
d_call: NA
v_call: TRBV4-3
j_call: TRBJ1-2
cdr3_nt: TGCGCCAGCAGCCAAGATCAGGAGGCCCTCTATGGCTACACCTTC
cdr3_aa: CASSQDQEALYGYTF

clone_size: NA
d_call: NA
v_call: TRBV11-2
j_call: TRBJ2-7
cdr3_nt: TGTGCCAGTAAAAAGGTGGGGCTTGCCGAGCAGTACTTC
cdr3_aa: CASKKVGLAEQYF

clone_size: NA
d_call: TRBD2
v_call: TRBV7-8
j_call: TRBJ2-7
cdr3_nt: TGTGCCAGGCGGCTAGCGGAGATATCCTACGAGCAGTACTTC
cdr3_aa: CARRLAEISYEQYF

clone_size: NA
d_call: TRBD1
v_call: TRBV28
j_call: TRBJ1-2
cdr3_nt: TGTGCCAGCAGACCTCCCCCGGGACAGGGCGAGGATGGCTACACCTTC
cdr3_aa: CASRPPPGQGEDGYTF

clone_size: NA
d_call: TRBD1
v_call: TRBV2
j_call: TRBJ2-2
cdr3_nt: TGTGCCAGCAGTAGACAGGGGGTCCCCGGGGAGCTGTTTTTT
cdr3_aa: CASSRQGVPGELFF

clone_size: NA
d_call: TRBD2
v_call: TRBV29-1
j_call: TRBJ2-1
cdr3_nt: TGCAGCGCCGGGGAGATAGCGGGGGTATTGTCCAATGAGCAGTTCTTC
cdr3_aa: CSAGEIAGVLSNEQFF

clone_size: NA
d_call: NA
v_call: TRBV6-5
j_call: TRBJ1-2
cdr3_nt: TGTGCCAGCAGTTACTCGCCACCAGGCCTCTATGGCTACACCTTC
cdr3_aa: CASSYSPPGLYGYTF

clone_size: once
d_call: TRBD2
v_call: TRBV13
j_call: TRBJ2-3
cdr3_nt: TGTGCCAGCAGCTTAGGATCTGCGGGGGGGACAGATACGCAGTATTTT
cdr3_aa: CASSLGSAGGTDTQYF

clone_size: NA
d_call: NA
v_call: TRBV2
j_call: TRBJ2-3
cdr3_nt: TGTGCCAGCAGGACTGAGACAGATACGCAGTATTTT
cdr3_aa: CASRTETDTQYF

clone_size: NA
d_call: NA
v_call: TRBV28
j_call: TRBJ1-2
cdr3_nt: TGTGCCAGCAGTTCGGCAGGCATCCTCTATGGCTACACCTTC
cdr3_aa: CASSSAGILYGYTF

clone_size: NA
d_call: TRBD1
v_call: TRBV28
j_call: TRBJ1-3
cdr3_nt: TGTGCCAGCAGATACACAGGGGGTTTAGGAAACACCATATATTTT
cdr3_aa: CASRYTGGLGNTIYF

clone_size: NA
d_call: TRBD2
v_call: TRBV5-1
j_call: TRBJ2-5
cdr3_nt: TGCGCCAGCAGCGGAGGACTAGCGGGGGGGCCAAAGGAGACCCAGTACTTC
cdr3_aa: CASSGGLAGGPKETQYF

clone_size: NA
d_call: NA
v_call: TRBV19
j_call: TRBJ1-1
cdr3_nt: TGTGCCAGTAGTACCCATCAGGGACTCAACACTGAAGCTTTCTTT
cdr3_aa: CASSTHQGLNTEAFF

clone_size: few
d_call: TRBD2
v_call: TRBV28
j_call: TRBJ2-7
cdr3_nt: TGTGCCAGCAGCACGGGACTAGCGGGAGCCGAGCAGTACTTC
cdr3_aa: CASSTGLAGAEQYF

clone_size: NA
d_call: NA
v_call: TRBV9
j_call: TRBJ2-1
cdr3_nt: TGTGCCAGCGGGGGAGGCCTCTCCTACAATGAGCAGTTCTTC
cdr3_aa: CASGGGLSYNEQFF

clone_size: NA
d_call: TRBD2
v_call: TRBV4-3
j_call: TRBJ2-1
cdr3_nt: TGCGCCAGCAGCCAAGGGGCTAGCGGGTTCATATACAATGAGCAGTTCTTC
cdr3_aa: CASSQGASGFIYNEQFF

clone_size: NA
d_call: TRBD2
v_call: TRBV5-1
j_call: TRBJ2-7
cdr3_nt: TGCGCCAGCAGCTGGGGACTAGCGGTGAGGGGCGAGCAGTACTTC
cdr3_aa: CASSWGLAVRGEQYF

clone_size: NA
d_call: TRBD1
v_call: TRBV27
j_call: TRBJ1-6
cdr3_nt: TGTGCCAGCAGTATTTTACCCAGGGGGCCAGAAAGCTCCTATAATTCACCCCTCCACTTT
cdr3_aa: CASSILPRGPESSYNSPLHF

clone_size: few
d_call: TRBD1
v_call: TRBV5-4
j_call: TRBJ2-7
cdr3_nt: TGTGCCAGCAGCTTCGGACAGGACGAGCAGTACTTC
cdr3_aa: CASSFGQDEQYF

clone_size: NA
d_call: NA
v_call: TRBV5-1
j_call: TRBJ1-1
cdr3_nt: TGCGCCAGCAGCTTGAGCCGGACAACAAACACTGAAGCTTTCTTT
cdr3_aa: CASSLSRTTNTEAFF

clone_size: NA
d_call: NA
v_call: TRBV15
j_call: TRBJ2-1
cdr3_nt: TGTGCCACCAGCAGAGACGACAGCTCCTACAATGAGCAGTTCTTC
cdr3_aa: CATSRDDSSYNEQFF

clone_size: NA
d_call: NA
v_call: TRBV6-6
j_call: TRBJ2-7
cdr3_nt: TGTGCCAGCAGTTTACAGGGCTACGAGCAGTACTTC
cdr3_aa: CASSLQGYEQYF

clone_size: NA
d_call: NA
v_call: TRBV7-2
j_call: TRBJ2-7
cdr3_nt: TGTGCCAGCAGCTTAGTATCCGAGCAGTACTTC
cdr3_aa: CASSLVSEQYF

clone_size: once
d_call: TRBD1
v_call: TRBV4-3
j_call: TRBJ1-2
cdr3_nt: TGCGCCAGCAGCCAAGATCTTGGACAGGGATGGGGCTACACCTTC
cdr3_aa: CASSQDLGQGWGYTF

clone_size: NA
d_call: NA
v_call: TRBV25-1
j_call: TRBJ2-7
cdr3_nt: TGTGCCAGCAGTGAATGGGGGACAAAACCTTCATACTTC
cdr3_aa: CASSEWGTKPSYF

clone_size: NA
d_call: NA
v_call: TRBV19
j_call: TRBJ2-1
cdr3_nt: TGTGCCAGTAGTATCGCGGGACCCTACTACAATGAGCAGTTCTTC
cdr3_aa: CASSIAGPYYNEQFF

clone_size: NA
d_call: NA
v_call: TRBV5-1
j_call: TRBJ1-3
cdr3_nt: TGCGCCAGCAGCTTGCAGGGACTGGATGGAAACACCATATATTTT
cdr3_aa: CASSLQGLDGNTIYF

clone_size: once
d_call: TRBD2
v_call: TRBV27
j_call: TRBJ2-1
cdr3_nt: TGTGCCAGCAGTTTATTCGCGACTAGCGCCGTCAATGAGCAGTTCTTC
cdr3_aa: CASSLFATSAVNEQFF

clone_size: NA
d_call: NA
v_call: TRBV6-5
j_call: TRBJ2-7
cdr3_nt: TGTGCCAGCAGTTACGGGGGCCACGAGCAGTACTTC
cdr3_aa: CASSYGGHEQYF

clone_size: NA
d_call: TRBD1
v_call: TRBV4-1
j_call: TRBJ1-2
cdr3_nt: TGCGCCAGCAGCCCATGGGACAGGGATAACTATGGCTACACCTTC
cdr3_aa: CASSPWDRDNYGYTF

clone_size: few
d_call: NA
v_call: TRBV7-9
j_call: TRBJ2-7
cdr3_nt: TGTGCCAGCAGCTTAACGTCAGGGGATTTCTACGAGCAGTACTTC
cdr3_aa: CASSLTSGDFYEQYF

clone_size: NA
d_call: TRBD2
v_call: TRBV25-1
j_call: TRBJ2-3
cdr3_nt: TGTGCCAGCAGTGAAGTCACTAGCGGGGTGAGCACAGATACGCAGTATTTT
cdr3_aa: CASSEVTSGVSTDTQYF

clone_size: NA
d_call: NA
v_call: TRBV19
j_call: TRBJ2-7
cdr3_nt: TGTGCCAGTAGTATCCGGAGACGCGGAGGGCCGGGCGAGCAGTACTTC
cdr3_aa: CASSIRRRGGPGEQYF

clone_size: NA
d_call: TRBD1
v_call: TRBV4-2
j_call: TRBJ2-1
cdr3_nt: TGTGCCAGCAGCCAATTAGACAGGGGGCTTCGCAATGAGCAGTTCTTC
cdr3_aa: CASSQLDRGLRNEQFF

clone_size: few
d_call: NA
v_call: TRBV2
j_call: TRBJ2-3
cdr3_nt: TGTGCCAGCAGACCCGTGTACCTGCAGGGTGCGGATACGCAGTATTTT
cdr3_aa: CASRPVYLQGADTQYF

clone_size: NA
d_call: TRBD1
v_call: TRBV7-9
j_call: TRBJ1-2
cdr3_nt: TGTGCCAGCAGCGCGTCAGGGGGCTATGGCTACACCTTC
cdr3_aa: CASSASGGYGYTF

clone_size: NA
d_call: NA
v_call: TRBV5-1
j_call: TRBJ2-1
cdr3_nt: TGCGCCAGCAGCTTGGCCAACTCCTACAATGAGCAGTTCTTC
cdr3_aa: CASSLANSYNEQFF

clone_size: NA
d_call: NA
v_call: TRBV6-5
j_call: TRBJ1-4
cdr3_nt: TGTGCCAGCAGGCCTCCGGGGTGGAATGAAAAACTGTTTTTT
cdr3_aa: CASRPPGWNEKLFF